This passage covers 6 T cell receptor beta chains from one sample sequenced in a study of CD8 T cells in ankylosing spondylitis. TCRdb used MiXCR to reprocess the 5' RACE reads, holding one entry per CDR3 protein. This sample has some 270,000 distinct CDR3 sequences, with 15% to 20% found just once. The specimen sequenced was blood, either unsorted or a sorted T cell fraction (not recorded which). The receptors were gathered from a male donor with ankylosing spondylitis or in good health (not recorded which).

The sample holds a few counts of this clonotype. This chain connects TRBV11-2 to TRBJ1-2; the match to TRBD1 covers 7 bases. Germline lookup yields CDR1 SGHAT and CDR2 FQNNGV. With 1 base clipped from V and 7 bases from J, the junction kept 3 bases outside the gene matches. This CDR3 has 13 residues. This chain's CDR3 is CASSLGDRVGYTF. Written as DNA, the CDR3 is TGTGCCAGCAGCTTAGGAGACAGGGTTGGCTACACCTTC.

This clonotype was seen just once. V is TRBV28 and J is TRBJ2-2; 7 bases line up with TRBD2. Germline V gene lookup returns CDR1 MDHEN and CDR2 SYDVKM. Trimming at V came to 6 bases and at J to 5 bases, leaving 6 bases not matched to a gene. CDR3 length: 14 amino acids. CDR3 in DNA: TGTGCCAGCAGGGCGGGAGTTTCTACCGGGGAGCTGTTTTTT. It is translated as CASRAGVSTGELFF.

This chain connects TRBV4-1 to TRBJ2-3; TRBD2 might be the D (6 bases). Per the germline V gene, CDR1 is MGHRA and CDR2 is YSYEKL. This CDR3 spans 13 amino acids. Trimming took off 3 bases at V and 10 bases at J, with 14 bases between the two ends. CDR3 nucleotide sequence: TGCGCCAGCAGCCAGGAACCTAGCGTTGCGCAGTATTTT. Encoded protein: CASSQEPSVAQYF.

The V call is TRBV29-1, the J call TRBJ2-7; perhaps D is TRBD1 or TRBD2 (6 bases each). Trimming shortened V by 7 bases and J by 0 bases, and 16 bases separated the two germline ends. This CDR3 comprises 14 residues. CDR1 is SQVTM, CDR2 ANQGSEA, per germline. The CDR3 DNA reads as TGCAGCGCCGCAGGGGCCGGGAGCTCCTACGAGCAGTACTTC. Translating gives CSAAGAGSSYEQYF.

This sequence joins TRBV7-9 and TRBJ1-2, with a possible D match to TRBD1 (5 bases). The CDR3 covers 15 residues. The germline V gene encodes CDR1 SEHNR and CDR2 FQNEAQ (reference sequence). Trimming cost V 5 bases and J 4 bases, with 17 bases left between them. Written as DNA, the CDR3 is TGTGCCAGCAGCCCCCAGGAGGGGCTTTTCTATGGCTACACCTTC. It encodes CASSPQEGLFYGYTF.

V gene TRBV21-1 combines with J gene TRBJ2-7; TRBD2 is the table's D call, not checked against the DNA. TRBV21-1 is a recognized pseudogene. The CDR3 runs to 16 residues. This CDR3 reads CASNPSGLAGFREQYF. In nucleotides, the CDR3 is TGTGCCAGCAACCCATCGGGACTAGCGGGATTTAGGGAGCAGTACTTC.